Presented here are 9 T cell receptor beta chains from one specimen sequenced in a study of Ad26.COV2.S vaccination and SARS-CoV-2 variants. Regarding treatment: about 20 received Ad26.COV2.S at low or high dose, single or two shots; about 5 received placebo; per-sample allocation not given. The study sampled participants on day 63 after the first vaccine or placebo injection. Measured with immunoSEQ multiplex PCR; TCRdb has only the in-frame clones, and not every one. This sample yields a few hundred thousand clones, of which 92% are seen a single time; more than 1.5% belongs to the top ten. The sample consisted of peripheral blood, taken in a trial of Ad26.COV2.S vaccine versus placebo. The receptors originated from a person between 18 and 65 years old who received the Ad26.COV2.S COVID-19 vaccine or a placebo.

The V call is TRBV5-1, the J call TRBJ2-2; 11 nucleotides align to TRBD1. The CDR3 runs to 16 residues. The germline CDR1 and CDR2 sequences are SGHRS and YFSETQ. The V and J ends lost 4 bases and 5 bases, in that order; junction bases with no gene match: 7. CDR3 residues: CASSPWDRGATGELFF. Written as DNA, the CDR3 is TGCGCCAGCAGCCCGTGGGACAGGGGGGCGACCGGGGAGCTGTTTTTT. Based on the CDR3 plus reference TRBV5-1 and TRBJ2-2, the full variable domain is KAGVTQTPRYLIKTRGQQVTLSCSPISGHRSVSWYQQTPGQGLQFLFEYFSETQRNKGNFPGRFSGRQFSNSRSEMNVSTLELGDSALYLCASSPWDRGATGELFFGEGSRLTVL.

This chain joins TRBV5-1 and TRBJ1-2; 10 bases line up with TRBD1. This CDR3 has 14 residues. After removal of 7 bases from V and 4 bases from J, the junction contained 7 bases not matched to a gene. Germline CDR1 reads SGHRS; CDR2 reads YFSETQ. The CDR3: CASQTGQGSYGYTF. CDR3 in DNA: TGCGCCAGCCAAACGGGACAGGGGAGCTATGGCTACACCTTC.

The V call is TRBV7-2, the J call TRBJ2-2; TRBD2 matches 9 bases. V dropped 1 base and J dropped 8; count of bases not matched to a gene: 5. Germline CDR1 SGHTA, CDR2 FQGNSA. The CDR3 contains 15 residues. Here the CDR3 reads CASSLVPSGVGELFF. For the CDR3, the DNA is TGTGCCAGCAGCTTAGTTCCTAGCGGGGTTGGGGAGCTGTTTTTT.

The chain joins TRBV29-1 to TRBJ1-2; possible D gene TRBD1, 6 bases. The CDR3 totals 15 residues. The germline V gene has CDR1 SQVTM and CDR2 ANQGSEA. Trimming took 0 bases from V and 6 from J, leaving 17 bases between them. This chain's CDR3 is CSVEDPGGRAHGYTF. DNA of the CDR3: TGCAGCGTTGAAGACCCGGGGGGCCGGGCCCATGGCTACACCTTC.

The V gene is TRBV18, the J gene TRBJ1-2; 7 bases are a match to TRBD1. CDR1 is KGHSH and CDR2 is LQKENI in the germline V gene. The CDR3 consists of 15 residues. V was pared by 3 bases and J by 4 bases, with 8 bases of the junction left unmatched. This chain's CDR3 is CASSPWGQSVYGYTF. DNA for the CDR3: TGTGCCAGCTCACCCTGGGGACAGTCGGTCTATGGCTACACCTTC.

The sample holds one count of this clone. The chain is built from TRBV30 and TRBJ1-1; a weak D match, TRBD1 (5 bases). This CDR3 has 12 residues. Germline values: CDR1 GTSNPN, CDR2 SVGIG (reference sequence). The V gene lost 3 bases and the J gene lost 3 bases, with 8 bases spanning the gap. The CDR3 bases are TGTGCCTGGAGCCGAGGGGACACTGAAGCTTTCTTT. Encoded protein: CAWSRGDTEAFF.

This clone showed up just once. The rearrangement uses TRBV25-1 and TRBJ2-5; D remains ambiguous. The V end lost 5 bases, the J end lost 2 bases, and 12 bases lay between the germline ends. Germline CDR1 MGHDK, CDR2 SYGVNS. The CDR3 runs 14 residues. The CDR3 DNA is TGTGCCAGCAGTCCTCTTACCCTTCAAGAGACCCAGTACTTC. It specifies CASSPLTLQETQYF.

The J gene is TRBJ2-1, the V gene TRBV10-2; D is uncertain. Trimming pared 4 bases from V and 8 bases from J, leaving 12 bases between. CDR3 length: 13 residues. Germline CDR1 WSHSY, CDR2 SAAADI. CDR3 region: CASSGMGWDEQFF. CDR3 nucleotides: TGCGCCAGCAGTGGGATGGGCTGGGATGAGCAGTTCTTC.

The genes are TRBV7-9 and TRBJ2-7; 7 nucleotides align to TRBD2. The CDR3 length is 15 residues. J was trimmed by 2 bases and V by 8 bases; bases with no gene match: 12. Germline-derived CDR1 and CDR2 are SEHNR and FQNEAQ (reference sequence). This CDR3 reads CASAGGGLGTYEQYF. The DNA of the CDR3 is TGTGCCAGCGCCGGGGGAGGGCTCGGAACCTACGAGCAGTACTTC.